This TCR beta chain was recorded in a study of T cell responses to AZD1222 COVID-19 vaccine. The study's findings and limits: Vaccine-related CD4 TCRs covered spike, predominating at 160-218 and 743-854.

The CDR3 runs to 15 residues. The germline V gene encodes CDR1 MNHEY and CDR2 SVGEGT. With V trimmed by 2 bases and J by 2 bases, 3 bases remained unmatched. In the case of this clone: Its antigen is currently unknown. Because the CDR3 is missing its conserved closing phenylalanine or tryptophan, this is likely a read error.

The table came from immunoSEQ multiplex PCR; TCRdb's copy has only in-frame clones and leaves some out. This sample has approximately 50,000 clones, with about 80% found just once. Here the sequenced sample was peripheral blood, taken 28 days after the second AZD1222 dose. The J gene is TRBJ1-1, the V gene TRBV6-2 or TRBV6-3, with TRBD1 matching over 9 bases. The receptor was derived from an adult who received the AZD1222 COVID-19 vaccine. This CDR3 reads CASSYPGQGNTEAFC. The CDR3 coding sequence is TGTGCCAGCAGTTACCCGGGACAGGGAAACACTGAAGCTTTCTGT.